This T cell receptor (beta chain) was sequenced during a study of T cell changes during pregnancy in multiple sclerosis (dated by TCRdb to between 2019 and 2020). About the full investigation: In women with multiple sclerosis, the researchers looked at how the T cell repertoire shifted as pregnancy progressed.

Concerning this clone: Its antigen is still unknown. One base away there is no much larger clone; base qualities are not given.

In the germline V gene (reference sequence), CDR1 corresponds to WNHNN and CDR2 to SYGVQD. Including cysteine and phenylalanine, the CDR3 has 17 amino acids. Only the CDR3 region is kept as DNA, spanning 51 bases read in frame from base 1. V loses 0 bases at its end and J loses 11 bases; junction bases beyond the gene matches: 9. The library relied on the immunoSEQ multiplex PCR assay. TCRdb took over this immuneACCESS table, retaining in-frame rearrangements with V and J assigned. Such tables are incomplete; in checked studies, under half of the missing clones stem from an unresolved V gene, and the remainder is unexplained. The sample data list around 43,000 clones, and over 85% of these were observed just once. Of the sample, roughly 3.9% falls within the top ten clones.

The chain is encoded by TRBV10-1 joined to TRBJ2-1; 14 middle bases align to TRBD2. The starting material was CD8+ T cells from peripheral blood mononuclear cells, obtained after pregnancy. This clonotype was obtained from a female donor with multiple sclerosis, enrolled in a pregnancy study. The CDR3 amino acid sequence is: CASSESPGTSGRNQQFF. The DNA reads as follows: TGCGCCAGCAGTGAGTCACCCGGGACTAGCGGGAGAAACCAGCAGTTCTTC.